This record looks at one T cell receptor beta chain sequence and its context. Its matching antigen is unknown. The data derive from a study of vaccination effects on CD4 cells after COVID-19. Across the study: Post-vaccine sampling occurred a median 72 days after the second dose.

In germline, CDR1 is LGHDT, CDR2 YNNKEL (reference sequence). The junction had 2 bases not matched to a gene; V was cut back by 4 bases and J by 7 bases. The CDR3 spans 15 residues. TCRdb's table, derived via immunoSEQ multiplex PCR, lists solely in-frame clones and lacks some. This table holds some 30,000 clones, more than 75% found once. Sequencing followed a ViraFEST assay step that expanded antigen-specific CD4+ T cells with viral peptide pools. Culture proceeded for about ten days, and CD4+ T cells were then isolated. Participants completed two doses of the BNT162b2 or mRNA-1273 vaccine. People in the vaccine group had not been infected with SARS-CoV-2 before, and their nucleocapsid antibodies were negative. Each culture had half its medium swapped for IL-2 medium on days 3 and 7. Study outcomes and limitations: Infection- and vaccine-induced clones contracted markedly late after vaccination.

Sequenced material: CD4+ T cells from PBMCs cultured with HCoV-NL63 spike peptides, taken after COVID-19 vaccination. The receptor was isolated from a human donor who received a COVID-19 vaccine. Some clones in this sample may be carry-over from other donors' samples. The rearrangement links TRBV3-1 (or the pseudogene TRBV3-2) to TRBJ2-2; 14 positions agree with TRBD2. CDR3 coding DNA: TGTGCCAGCAGCCTCGGACTAGCGGGGGGCGGGGAGCTGTTTTTT. It yields the protein CASSLGLAGGGELFF.